This T cell receptor beta chain originates from a study of identical twins. This clonotype came up a few times. CDR1 and CDR2 (germline): LNHNV, YYDKDF (reference sequence). Deletions cut 1 base from V and 6 bases from J, with 16 bases between. This CDR3 contains 16 residues. TCRdb analysed the 5' RACE reads with MiXCR anew, one entry per CDR3 protein. This table has 250,000 or so distinct CDR3 sequences, approximately 7% appearing once. This sample also belongs to another study, concerning yellow fever vaccine responses in identical twins.

The J gene is TRBJ1-5, the V gene TRBV15; D is ambiguous. The source material was memory (CD45RO+) T cells sorted from blood. The TCR comes from a young woman in good health. The CDR3, as DNA: TGTGCCACCAGCAGAGGAGGAGGGTCTATTCGTCAGCCCCAGCATTTT. This encodes CATSRGGGSIRQPQHF.